One T cell receptor (beta chain) is described in this entry. The sample originates from a study of T cells in Graves' hyperthyroidism and ophthalmopathy. Researchers amplified the TCR beta CDR3 regions from RNA transcripts. RT-PCR in the first round (using the HTBI primer set) targeted the TCR CDR3. TCRdb ran MiXCR on the multiplex PCR reads and lists one entry per CDR3 protein. Of approximately 610,000 distinct CDR3 sequences detected, approximately 14% appear once; the ten largest clones hold around 4.1%. The clonotype was recovered from a woman in her thirties or forties with Graves' ophthalmopathy. The sequenced sample was blood.

CDR3 protein: CSVLNDEQYF. CDR3 DNA sequence: TGCAGCGTCTTAAATGACGAGCAGTACTTC. The chain has TRBV29-1 and TRBJ2-7; no reliable D call. Germline lookup yields CDR1 SQVTM and CDR2 ANQGSEA. Trimming cost V 6 bases and J 5 bases, with 8 bases left between them. This CDR3 contains 10 residues.